There are a few counts of the clone carrying this TCR beta chain. Its antigen remains unknown. Noted time point: cycle 4 day 1 (C4D1), after less than 7 weeks of nivolumab. Every one of the patients relapsed after autologous stem cell transplantation (brentuximab vedotin exposure was variable). From thawed PBMCs, CD4+ T cells were purified using magnetic negative selection. The source of the sample is a study of PD-1 blockade in classical Hodgkin lymphoma. Study results and limitations: A significant rise in TCR diversity by C4D1 was seen for CD4+ but not CD8+ cells. The diversity seen at baseline in complete responders resembled that of newly diagnosed patients.

Germline values: CDR1 SGHNT, CDR2 YENEEA. CDR3 size: 15 residues. The J segment lost 0 bases and the V segment lost 5 bases, leaving 4 bases of the junction unmatched. The protocol was immunoSEQ multiplex PCR, while the TCRdb copy is restricted to in-frame clones and leaves out a portion. The repertoire holds tens of thousands of clones, around 86% seen once, with approximately 3% in the top ten. The receptor comes from a human donor with classical Hodgkin lymphoma. The chain combines TRBV11-3 with TRBJ2-1; TRBD2 matches at 7 bases. Specimen: CD4+ T cells from blood, collected before the fourth cycle of nivolumab. The chain's CDR3 is CASSRAGTSYNEQFF. DNA for the CDR3: TGTGCCAGCAGCCGAGCGGGGACCTCCTACAATGAGCAGTTCTTC.